The clone carrying this T cell receptor (beta chain) has just a few counts. Its specificity is not known. This specimen belongs to a study of beta chain features in type 1 diabetes. Findings of the study overall: These data did not resolve whether HLA type affects TCRB rearrangement. Compared with healthy donors, patients appeared to share more similar naive, central memory and regulatory TCRB repertoires. Researchers cautioned that cDNA sequencing could over-represent cells with high TCR expression.

On average, the one heparinised blood draw given by each donor was about 100 mL. The CDR3 is 14 amino acids. Germline lookup yields CDR1 MNHNS and CDR2 SASEGT. V was pared by 2 bases and J by 6 bases, with 11 bases between. The study reverse transcribed the entire isolated RNA, so it sequenced expressed TCRB transcripts. Assay: immunoSEQ multiplex PCR; the TCRdb copy retains only in-frame clones and omits some. The profile shows 300,000 to 350,000 clones, roughly 8% of them singletons. V usage is TRBV6-1 and J usage is TRBJ1-5, with TRBD1 as a possible D gene (6 bases). Sequencing was carried out using central memory CD4+ T cells from blood. This sequence was found in a woman younger than 30 in good health. The CDR3: CASSEKGGIQPQHF. The CDR3 region has the DNA TGTGCCAGCAGTGAAAAAGGGGGAATTCAGCCCCAGCATTTT.